This T cell receptor beta chain comes out of a study of OX40 agonist ivuxolimab in advanced cancers. Study-wide context: Ivuxolimab is a fully human IgG2 antibody that activates OX40 (CD134). Mean age approximately 61 years, range about 20 to 90; around 80% male.

V was shortened by 9 bases and J by 4 bases, with 15 bases between the two germline ends. CDR3 length: 14 residues. The germline V gene encodes CDR1 SNHLY and CDR2 FYNNEI. This clone occurred once. Clones were sequenced by immunoSEQ multiplex PCR, and TCRdb holds only the in-frame ones, with some missing. Counted here are approximately 80,000 clones, about nine tenths occurring once; the ten biggest clones make up roughly 0.17%. This TCR was sampled from an adult with an advanced solid tumor such as melanoma, head and neck, liver or kidney cancer. This sample comprised CD4+ or CD8+ T cells sorted from blood, obtained in a trial of the OX40 agonist ivuxolimab. This chain uses TRBV2 with TRBJ1-4; D is possibly TRBD1 (5 bases). CDR3 sequence reads: CASSFGDYNEKLFF. The CDR3 DNA reads TGTGCCAGTTCCTTCGGGGACTATAATGAAAAACTGTTTTTT.